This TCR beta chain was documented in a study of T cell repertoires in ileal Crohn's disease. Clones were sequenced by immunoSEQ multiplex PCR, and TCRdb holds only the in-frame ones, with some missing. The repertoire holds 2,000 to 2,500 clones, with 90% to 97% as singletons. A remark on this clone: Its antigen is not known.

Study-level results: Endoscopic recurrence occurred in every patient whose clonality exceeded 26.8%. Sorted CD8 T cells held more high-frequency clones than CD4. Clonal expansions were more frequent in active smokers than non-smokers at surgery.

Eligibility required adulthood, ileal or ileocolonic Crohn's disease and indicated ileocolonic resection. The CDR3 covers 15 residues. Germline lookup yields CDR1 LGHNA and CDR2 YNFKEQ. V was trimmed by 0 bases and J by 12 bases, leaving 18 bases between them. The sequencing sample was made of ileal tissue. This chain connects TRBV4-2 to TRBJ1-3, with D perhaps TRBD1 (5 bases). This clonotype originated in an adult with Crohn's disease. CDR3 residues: CASSQDSNSRDNIYF. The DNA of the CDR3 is TGTGCCAGCAGCCAAGATTCAAATAGCAGGGATAACATATATTTT.